This TCR beta chain comes out of a study of T-cell reconstitution after alpha-beta-depleted transplantation in children. Points from the study as a whole: Recipient T cells and thymic progenitors that survived gave rise to the high TCRbeta diversity observed at day 60 in some patients. Alpha-beta T cells about two months after transplant reportedly derived from several hundred expanded graft clones. Counts and diversity of T cells one year after transplant came mostly from newly produced T cells.

About this clonotype: Antigen: not known.

The CDR3 sequence is 12 residues long. The V end lost 3 bases, the J end lost 11 bases, and 12 bases lay between the germline ends. Germline CDR1 reads SEHNR; CDR2 reads FQNEAQ (reference sequence). It was with unique molecular identifiers that the TCRbeta library was prepared. TCRdb re-called the PCR reads with MiXCR, one entry per CDR3 protein. The table lists roughly 790,000 distinct CDR3 sequences, roughly 15% of them singletons. V usage is TRBV7-9 and J usage is TRBJ2-3, with D maybe TRBD2 (5 bases). Material: PBMCs, mostly from graft donor cells, obtained 360 days after TCRalphabeta/CD19-depleted stem cell transplant. This receptor was taken from a male patient between 5 and 17 years old who had a stem cell transplant for acute lymphoblastic leukemia, so the T cells may come from the graft donor. As DNA, the CDR3 is TGTGCCAGCAGCTTTATGACTAACATGCAGTATTTT. This translates into CASSFMTNMQYF.